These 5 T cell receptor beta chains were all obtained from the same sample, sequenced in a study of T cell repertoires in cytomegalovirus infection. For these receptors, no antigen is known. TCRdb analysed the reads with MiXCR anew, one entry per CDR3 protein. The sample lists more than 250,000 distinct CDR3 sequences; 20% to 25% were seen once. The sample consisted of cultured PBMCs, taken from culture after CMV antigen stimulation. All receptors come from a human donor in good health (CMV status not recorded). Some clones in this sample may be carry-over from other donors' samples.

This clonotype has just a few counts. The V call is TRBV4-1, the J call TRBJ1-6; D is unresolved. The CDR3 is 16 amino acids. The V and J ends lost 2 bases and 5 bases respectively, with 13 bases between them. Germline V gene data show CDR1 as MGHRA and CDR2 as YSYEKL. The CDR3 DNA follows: TGCGCCAGCAGCCAACCGTACAAGAAAAATAATTCACCCCTCCACTTT. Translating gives CASSQPYKKNNSPLHF.

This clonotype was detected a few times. The CDR3 region has the DNA TGCAGTGCCGGACCGGGACTTTACAATGAGCAGTTCTTC. Amino acid sequence: CSAGPGLYNEQFF. The V call is TRBV20-1, the J call TRBJ2-1, with D possibly matching TRBD2 (6 bases). The germline gives CDR1 DFQATT, CDR2 SNEGSKA (reference sequence). This CDR3 has 13 residues. The V end lost 6 bases, the J end lost 4 bases, and 13 bases lay between the germline ends.

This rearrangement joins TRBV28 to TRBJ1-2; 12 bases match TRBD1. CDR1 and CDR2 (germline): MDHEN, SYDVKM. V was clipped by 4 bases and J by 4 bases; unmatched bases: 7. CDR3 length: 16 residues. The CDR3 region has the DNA TGTGCCAGCAGTTCCGGGACAGGGGGCGTCATCTATGGCTACACCTTC. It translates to CASSSGTGGVIYGYTF.

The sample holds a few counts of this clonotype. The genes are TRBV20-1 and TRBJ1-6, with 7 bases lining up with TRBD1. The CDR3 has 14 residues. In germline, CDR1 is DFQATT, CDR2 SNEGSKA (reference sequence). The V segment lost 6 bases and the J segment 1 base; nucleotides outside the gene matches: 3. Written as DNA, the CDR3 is TGCAGTGCCAGACAGGGATCCTATAATTCACCCCTCCACTTT. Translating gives CSARQGSYNSPLHF.

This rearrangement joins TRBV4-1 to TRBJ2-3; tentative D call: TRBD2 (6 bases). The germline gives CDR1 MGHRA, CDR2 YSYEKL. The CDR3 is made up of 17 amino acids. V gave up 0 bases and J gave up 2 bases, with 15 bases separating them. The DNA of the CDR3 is TGCGCCAGCAGCCAAGAAGCTAGGACGGGAGTCACAGATACGCAGTATTTT. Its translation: CASSQEARTGVTDTQYF.